These T cell receptor beta chains were read from a single sample in a study of blood T cell repertoires in COVID-19. TCRdb's table, derived via immunoSEQ multiplex PCR, lists solely in-frame clones and lacks some. The data show some 170,000 clones, with approximately 86% seen just once and about 1.6% held by the top ten. The specimen sequenced was peripheral blood. Receptors were obtained from a woman aged 50 to 60 with acute or convalescent COVID-19. Both conserved end residues are part of each CDR3. Each record gives: clone size, V gene, D gene, J gene, CDR3 DNA, CDR3 protein. D genes are given only for firm matches. Clone size is given for some rows only: seen once, a few or many times, or a class if the clone is expanded.

clone size: few; V gene: TRBV10-1; D gene: NA; J gene: TRBJ2-1; CDR3 DNA: TGCGCCGGAATGCGGTGGAGAGAGCAGTTCTTC; CDR3 protein: CAGMRWREQFF
clone size: once; V gene: TRBV13; D gene: TRBD2; J gene: TRBJ2-7; CDR3 DNA: TGTGCCAGCAGCCAGAGACTAGCGGGAAGCGAGCAGTACTTC; CDR3 protein: CASSQRLAGSEQYF
clone size: NA; V gene: TRBV4-2; D gene: TRBD1; J gene: TRBJ1-6; CDR3 DNA: TGTGCCAGCAGCCAAGAGGAGACAGGGAGAGGAAATTCACCCCTCCACTTT; CDR3 protein: CASSQEETGRGNSPLHF
clone size: NA; V gene: TRBV2; D gene: NA; J gene: TRBJ2-2; CDR3 DNA: TGTGCCAGCAGTGACTCCCCCCGGGCCGGGGAGCTGTTTTTT; CDR3 protein: CASSDSPRAGELFF
clone size: NA; V gene: TRBV3-1/TRBV3-2; D gene: TRBD2; J gene: TRBJ2-2; CDR3 DNA: TGTGCCAGCAGCCGAGCGGGGATTAACACCGGGGAGCTGTTTTTT; CDR3 protein: CASSRAGINTGELFF
clone size: NA; V gene: TRBV19; D gene: NA; J gene: TRBJ2-1; CDR3 DNA: TGTGCCAGTAGTATAGATCTATCCCCTGAGCAGTTCTTC; CDR3 protein: CASSIDLSPEQFF
clone size: NA; V gene: TRBV7-2; D gene: NA; J gene: TRBJ2-7; CDR3 DNA: TGTGCCAGCAGCTTAGCTGGCATTGCCTACGAGCAGTACTTC; CDR3 protein: CASSLAGIAYEQYF
clone size: NA; V gene: TRBV19; D gene: TRBD1; J gene: TRBJ1-5; CDR3 DNA: TGTGCCAGTAGTATAGGGGACAGGGGCAATCAGCCCCAGCATTTT; CDR3 protein: CASSIGDRGNQPQHF
clone size: NA; V gene: TRBV4-1; D gene: TRBD1; J gene: TRBJ2-7; CDR3 DNA: TGCGCCAGCAGCCATGTGGGACAGTCCTACGAGCAGTACTTC; CDR3 protein: CASSHVGQSYEQYF
clone size: NA; V gene: TRBV3-1/TRBV3-2; D gene: TRBD2; J gene: TRBJ2-1; CDR3 DNA: TGTGCCAGCAGCCGACTAGCTGGGAACAATGAGCAGTTCTTC; CDR3 protein: CASSRLAGNNEQFF
clone size: NA; V gene: TRBV7-9; D gene: NA; J gene: TRBJ1-2; CDR3 DNA: TGTGCCAGCAGCTTAGTGTACAGGCTTAACTATGGCTACACCTTC; CDR3 protein: CASSLVYRLNYGYTF
clone size: NA; V gene: TRBV19; D gene: TRBD2; J gene: TRBJ2-1; CDR3 DNA: TGTGCCAGTAGCAGGACTAGCGGGAGTGCTTCCTACAATGAGCAGTTCTTC; CDR3 protein: CASSRTSGSASYNEQFF
clone size: NA; V gene: TRBV6-5; D gene: TRBD2; J gene: TRBJ2-1; CDR3 DNA: TGTGCCAGCACCTCCGGGACTAGCCGCAATGAGCAGTTCTTC; CDR3 protein: CASTSGTSRNEQFF
clone size: NA; V gene: TRBV7-9; D gene: TRBD2; J gene: TRBJ2-3; CDR3 DNA: TGTGCCAGCAGCATAGGACTAGCGGACACAGATACGCAGTATTTT; CDR3 protein: CASSIGLADTDTQYF
clone size: NA; V gene: TRBV5-1; D gene: NA; J gene: TRBJ1-1; CDR3 DNA: TGCGCCAGCAGCTCACAGGGCGACACTGAAGCTTTCTTT; CDR3 protein: CASSSQGDTEAFF
clone size: NA; V gene: TRBV15; D gene: NA; J gene: TRBJ1-4; CDR3 DNA: TGTGCCACCAGCGCCCAGGGCAGGGAAGAAGAAAAACTGTTTTTT; CDR3 protein: CATSAQGREEEKLFF
clone size: NA; V gene: TRBV12-5; D gene: TRBD1; J gene: TRBJ1-5; CDR3 DNA: TGTGCTAGTGGTTTGGGGGACAGTAGCAATCAGCCCCAGCATTTT; CDR3 protein: CASGLGDSSNQPQHF
clone size: NA; V gene: TRBV6-5; D gene: NA; J gene: TRBJ1-2; CDR3 DNA: TGTGCCAGCAGTTACTCTTACAGACGATTGGGCTATGGCTACACCTTC; CDR3 protein: CASSYSYRRLGYGYTF
clone size: NA; V gene: TRBV19; D gene: NA; J gene: TRBJ1-1; CDR3 DNA: TGTGCCAGTAGTAGCTTAGCAGGGTACTCGACTGAAGCTTTCTTT; CDR3 protein: CASSSLAGYSTEAFF
clone size: once; V gene: TRBV4-1; D gene: NA; J gene: TRBJ1-6; CDR3 DNA: TGCGCCAGCAGCCAAAGCGACTCGGGAAATTCACCCCTCCACTTT; CDR3 protein: CASSQSDSGNSPLHF
clone size: NA; V gene: TRBV7-2; D gene: TRBD1; J gene: TRBJ2-3; CDR3 DNA: TGTGCCAGCAGACGATGGACAGGGGGCACAGATACGCAGTATTTT; CDR3 protein: CASRRWTGGTDTQYF